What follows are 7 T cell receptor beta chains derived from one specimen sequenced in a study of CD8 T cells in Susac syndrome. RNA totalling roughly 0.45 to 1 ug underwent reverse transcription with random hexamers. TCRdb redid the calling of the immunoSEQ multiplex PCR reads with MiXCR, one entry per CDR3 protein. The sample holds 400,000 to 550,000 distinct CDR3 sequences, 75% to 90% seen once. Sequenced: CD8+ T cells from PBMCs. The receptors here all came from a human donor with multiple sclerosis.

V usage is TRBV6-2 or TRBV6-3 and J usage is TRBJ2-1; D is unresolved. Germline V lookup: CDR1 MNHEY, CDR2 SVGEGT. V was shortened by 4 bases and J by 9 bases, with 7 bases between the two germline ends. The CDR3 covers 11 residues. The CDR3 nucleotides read TGTGCCAGCAGTTTCCCGGGTGAGCAGTTCTTC. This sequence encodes CASSFPGEQFF.

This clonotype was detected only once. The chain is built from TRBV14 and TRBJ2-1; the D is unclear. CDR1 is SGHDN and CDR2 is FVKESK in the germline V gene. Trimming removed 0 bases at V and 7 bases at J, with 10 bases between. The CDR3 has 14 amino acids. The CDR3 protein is CASSQDTIANEQFF. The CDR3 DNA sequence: TGTGCCAGCAGCCAAGATACGATAGCAAATGAGCAGTTCTTC.

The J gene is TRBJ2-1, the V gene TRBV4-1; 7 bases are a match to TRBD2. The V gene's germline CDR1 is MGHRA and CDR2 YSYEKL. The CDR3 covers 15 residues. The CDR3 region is CASAPERGSYNEQFF. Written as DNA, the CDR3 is TGCGCGTCTGCCCCGGAGCGGGGCTCCTACAATGAGCAGTTCTTC.

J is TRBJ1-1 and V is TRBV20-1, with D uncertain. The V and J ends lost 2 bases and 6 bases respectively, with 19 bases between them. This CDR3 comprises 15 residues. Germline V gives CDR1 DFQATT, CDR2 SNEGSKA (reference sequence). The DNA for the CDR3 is TGCAGTGCTAGACCTTGGGGTCGGGGTCGGTCTGAAGCTTTCTTT. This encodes CSARPWGRGRSEAFF.

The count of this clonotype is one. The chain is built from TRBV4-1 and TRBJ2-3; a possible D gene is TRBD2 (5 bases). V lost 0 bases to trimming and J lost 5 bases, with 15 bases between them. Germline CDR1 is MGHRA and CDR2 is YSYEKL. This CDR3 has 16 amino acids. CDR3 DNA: TGCGCCAGCAGCCAAGATCGTGGTAGCGACATAGATACGCAGTATTTT. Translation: CASSQDRGSDIDTQYF.

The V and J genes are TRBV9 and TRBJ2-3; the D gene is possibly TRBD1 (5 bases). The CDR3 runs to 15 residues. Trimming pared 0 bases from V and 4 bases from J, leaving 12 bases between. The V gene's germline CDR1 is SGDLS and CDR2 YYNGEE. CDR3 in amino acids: CASSVEGQGSDTQYF. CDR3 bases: TGTGCCAGCAGCGTAGAGGGGCAGGGCTCAGATACGCAGTATTTT.

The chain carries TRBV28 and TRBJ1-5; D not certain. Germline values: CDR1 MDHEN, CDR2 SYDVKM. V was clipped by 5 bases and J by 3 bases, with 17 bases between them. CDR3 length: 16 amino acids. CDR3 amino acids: CASSLRTGRVNQPQHF. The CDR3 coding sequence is TGTGCCAGCAGTCTTCGGACCGGGAGGGTCAATCAGCCCCAGCATTTT. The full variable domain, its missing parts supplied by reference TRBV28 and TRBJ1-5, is DVKVTQSSRYLVKRTGEKVFLECVQDMDHENMFWYRQDPGLGLRLIYFSYDVKMKEKGDIPEGYSVSREKKERFSLILESASTNQTSMYLCASSLRTGRVNQPQHFGDGTRLSIL.